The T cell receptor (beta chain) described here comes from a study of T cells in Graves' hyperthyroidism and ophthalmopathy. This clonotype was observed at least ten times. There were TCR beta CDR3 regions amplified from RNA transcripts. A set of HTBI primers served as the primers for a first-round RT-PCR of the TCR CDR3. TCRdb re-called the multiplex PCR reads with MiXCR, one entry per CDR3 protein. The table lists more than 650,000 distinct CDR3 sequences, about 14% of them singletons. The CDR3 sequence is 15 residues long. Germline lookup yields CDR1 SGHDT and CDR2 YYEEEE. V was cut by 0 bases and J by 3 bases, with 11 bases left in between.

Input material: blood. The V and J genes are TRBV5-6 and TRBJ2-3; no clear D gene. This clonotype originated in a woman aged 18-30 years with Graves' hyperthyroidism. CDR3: CASSLDGARTDTQYF. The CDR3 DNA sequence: TGTGCCAGCAGCTTGGATGGCGCGAGGACAGATACGCAGTATTTT.